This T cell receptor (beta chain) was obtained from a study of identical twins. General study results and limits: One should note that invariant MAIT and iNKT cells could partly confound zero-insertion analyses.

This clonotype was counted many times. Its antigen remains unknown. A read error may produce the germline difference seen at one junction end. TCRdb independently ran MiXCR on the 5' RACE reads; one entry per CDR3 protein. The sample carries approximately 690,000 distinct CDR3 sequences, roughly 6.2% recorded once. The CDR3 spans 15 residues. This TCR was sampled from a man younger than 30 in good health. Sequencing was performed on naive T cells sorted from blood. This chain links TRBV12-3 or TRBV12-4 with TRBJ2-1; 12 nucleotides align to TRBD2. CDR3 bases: TGTGCCAGCAGTCTAGCGGGAGGGCCAAATTATGAGCAGTTCTTC. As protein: CASSLAGGPNYEQFF.